This TCR beta chain comes out of a study of blood T cell repertoires in COVID-19 (dated by TCRdb to 2019 to 2021). For the study in its entirety: The collaborator samples originated in the United States, Italy and Spain and spanned the acute and convalescent phases of COVID-19. The material from the prospective study consisted of cDNA or gDNA derived from T cells, B-cell-depleted T cells, or PBMCs. The dataset comprised deeply sampled blood TCRbeta repertoires from subjects exposed to, actively infected with, or recovered from COVID-19. The repertoires were released in a freely available public database meant as a resource for research on the immune response to SARS-CoV-2. Samples came from the ongoing ImmuneRACE study (first 160 participants) plus 1,254 subjects from 6 global collaborators. The sample metadata nearly always contained a de-identified subject ID, COVID-19 status, age in years and sex. Where available, HLA class I and class II types were obtained from metadata supplied by the sample provider rather than from assay-based typing.

General conclusions and limits of the study: How much clinical and demographic metadata was included differed by source and by participant, and the metadata was provided uncurated.

About this clone itself: There is no known antigen for this receptor. One base away there is no much larger clone; base qualities are not given.

The immunoSEQ Assay, a bias-controlled multiplex PCR, was used to amplify TCRbeta CDR3 regions from genomic DNA. The original pipeline was this. Nucleated cell counts per sample were estimated from amplification of reference gene primers within the assay. Sequence reads were collapsed and filtered to measure the absolute abundance of every unique TCRbeta CDR3 rearrangement. For each sample, productive Simpson clonality was calculated as the square root of Simpson's diversity index across productive rearrangements. TCRdb holds this immuneACCESS table with in-frame rearrangements only. Some clones are missing; in checked studies, unresolved V genes explain under half, and the rest has no known cause. V, J and clone size derive from that table, while D and trimming were established from the DNA sequence. This sample comprises 300,000 or so clones, roughly 88% of them detected only once. The ten top clones hold 2.5% to 3.5% of the sample.

In Seattle, one collaborating source enrolled patients while the infection was active and tracked those patients longitudinally over the course of disease. The collaborating institutions used their own protocols to collect whole blood in K2EDTA tubes. For TCRbeta analysis, collaborators shipped samples in one of three forms: frozen whole blood, isolated PBMCs, or DNA extracted from either of those sample types. The CDR3 runs 16 residues from the cysteine to the phenylalanine. The entry retains the CDR3 DNA only, 48 bases that are in frame from base 1. V is trimmed back by 8 bases and J by 0 bases, and the junction contains 12 bases that no gene match accounts for. As encoded in the germline V gene, CDR1 is SNHLY while CDR2 is FYNNEI.

The chain links TRBV2 with TRBJ1-2, and TRBD1 matches 7 of the central bases. The source material was peripheral blood. This clonotype was sampled from a young woman with COVID-19, enrolled during active disease. The encoded CDR3 is CASLGQDLSTNYGYTF. The nucleotide sequence is given as TGTGCCAGCCTAGGACAGGACCTCTCGACTAACTATGGCTACACCTTC.